The 15 T cell receptor beta chains below were found in one sample sequenced in a study of blood T cell repertoires in COVID-19. Profiled with immunoSEQ multiplex PCR; TCRdb holds only in-frame clones, not every one. This table has 37,000 or so clones, approximately 90% appearing once. Sample: peripheral blood. These receptors originate from a man in his 60s with active COVID-19.

This chain uses TRBV7-9 with TRBJ2-3; D may be TRBD1 (6 bases). There are 16 residues in the CDR3. The V gene's germline CDR1 is SEHNR and CDR2 FQNEAQ (reference sequence). The V end lost 0 bases, the J end lost 1 base, and 11 bases lay between the germline ends. The chain's CDR3 is CASSLAARGGTDTQYF. In DNA form, the CDR3 reads TGTGCCAGCAGCTTAGCCGCCAGGGGAGGCACAGATACGCAGTATTTT. Full variable domain (missing parts from reference TRBV7-9 and TRBJ2-3): DTGVSQNPRHKITKRGQNVTFRCDPISEHNRLYWYRQTLGQGPEFLTYFQNEAQLEKSRLLSDRFSAERPKGSFSTLEIQRTEQGDSAMYLCASSLAARGGTDTQYFGPGTRLTVL.

This clone was seen a few times. This rearrangement joins TRBV29-1 to TRBJ1-3; no reliable D call. The CDR3 sequence is 15 residues long. V lost 5 bases and J 0 bases, leaving 14 bases between the germline ends. Germline V gene lookup returns CDR1 SQVTM and CDR2 ANQGSEA. The CDR3 DNA follows: TGCAGCGTTTCATCCGGGTTCGGCTCTGGAAACACCATATATTTT. It specifies CSVSSGFGSGNTIYF.

The V and J genes are TRBV9 and TRBJ2-2; TRBD2 aligns across 14 bases. CDR3 length: 19 amino acids. The V and J ends lost 2 bases and 4 bases, in that order; junction bases with no gene match: 10. Germline CDR1 SGDLS, CDR2 YYNGEE. The CDR3 DNA reads as TGTGCCAGCAGCGTCCCGACTAGCGGGAGGGCAACAGCCACCGGGGAGCTGTTTTTT. Its translation is CASSVPTSGRATATGELFF.

CDR3 in DNA: TGCAGCGTCGCGGGACAGGGTTGGAATACGCAGTATTTT. Amino acids: CSVAGQGWNTQYF. The V gene is TRBV29-1, the J gene TRBJ2-3; 9 bases are shared with TRBD1. Trimming removed 6 bases from V and 7 bases from J; junction bases left unmatched: 8. Germline lookup yields CDR1 SQVTM and CDR2 ANQGSEA. The CDR3 has 13 residues.

The CDR3 sequence: CASSRYLAGETQYF. CDR3 in DNA: TGTGCCAGCAGCCGGTACCTTGCAGGGGAGACCCAGTACTTC. This chain joins TRBV28 and TRBJ2-5, with a possible D match to TRBD1 (5 bases). This CDR3 has 14 residues. The V and J ends lost 6 bases and 5 bases respectively, with 16 bases between them. The germline CDR1 and CDR2 sequences are MDHEN and SYDVKM.

The genes are TRBV30 and TRBJ2-2; maybe TRBD2 (5 bases). Germline V gives CDR1 GTSNPN, CDR2 SVGIG (reference sequence). The CDR3 covers 18 residues. The V end was cut by 5 bases, the J end by 6 bases, with 28 bases between. The CDR3 nucleotides read TGTGCCTGGGAAATTTCCCCAGGAGAAGAGGGAAGGTCCGGGGAGCTGTTTTTT. Translated: CAWEISPGEEGRSGELFF.

This clone was found once. This CDR3 is CASSQERGSYEQYF. CDR3 coding DNA: TGCGCCAGCAGCCAAGAAAGGGGAAGCTACGAGCAGTACTTC. The chain has TRBV4-3 and TRBJ2-7, with D possibly TRBD1 on 5 matching bases. The CDR3 runs to 14 residues. Trimming took 0 bases from V and 3 from J, leaving 9 bases between them. CDR1 LGHNA and CDR2 YSLEER come from the germline V gene.

J is TRBJ2-7 and V is TRBV7-3, with 7 bases lining up with TRBD1. Losses at the gene ends were 0 bases for V and 7 bases for J; bases not matched to a gene: 6. From germline, CDR1 is SGHTA and CDR2 FQGTGA. The CDR3 sequence is 14 residues long. The CDR3 DNA follows: TGTGCCAGCAGCTTAACCGGGACAGTGGGGGAGCAGTACTTC. Its protein product is CASSLTGTVGEQYF.

This clone was picked up one time. The chain joins TRBV7-2 to TRBJ2-1; 9 bases agree with TRBD2. The germline V gene encodes CDR1 SGHTA and CDR2 FQGNSA. V shed 6 bases and J 2 bases; nucleotides not matched to a gene: 5. The CDR3 contains 15 residues. The CDR3 DNA is TGTGCCAGCAGTTTCAGCGGGAGGACCTACAATGAGCAGTTCTTC. This gives the protein CASSFSGRTYNEQFF.

CDR3 bases: TGTGCCAGCAGCTCCGGCGGCGGGAGGAATGAGCAGTTCTTC. This translates into CASSSGGGRNEQFF. This rearrangement joins TRBV3-1 (or the pseudogene TRBV3-2) to TRBJ2-1, with 8 positions matching TRBD2. CDR3 size: 14 residues. From germline, CDR1 is LGHDT and CDR2 YNNKEL (reference sequence). The V and J ends lost 5 bases and 7 bases, in that order; junction bases with no gene match: 7.

The chain's CDR3 is CASSYSGSPYEQYF. The CDR3 coding sequence is TGTGCCAGCAGTTACTCCGGGAGTCCCTACGAGCAGTACTTC. The chain couples TRBV6-6 to TRBJ2-7; the D gene is possibly TRBD2 (6 bases). Looked up from germline, CDR1 is MNHNY and CDR2 is SVGAGI (reference sequence). V lost 0 bases, J lost 2 bases, and 8 bases lay in between. The CDR3 has 14 residues.

This rearrangement joins TRBV7-2 to TRBJ1-5, with TRBD1 matching over 7 bases. After removal of 4 bases from V and 2 bases from J, the junction contained 2 bases not matched to a gene. The CDR3 loop spans 14 amino acids. The germline V gene has CDR1 SGHTA and CDR2 FQGNSA. CDR3 sequence: CASSSRGGNQPQHF. The CDR3 nucleotides are TGTGCCAGCAGCTCCAGGGGGGGCAATCAGCCCCAGCATTTT.

The chain employs TRBV11-3 and TRBJ2-2, with D tentatively TRBD2 (5 bases). The CDR3 sequence is 13 residues long. CDR1 is SGHNT and CDR2 is YENEEA in the germline V gene. The ends were cut back, 5 bases at V and 6 bases at J, with 10 bases in the middle. In DNA form, the CDR3 reads TGTGCCAGCAGCACGAGGGTTGCCGGGGAGCTGTTTTTT. Protein sequence: CASSTRVAGELFF. Supplemented by reference TRBV11-3 and TRBJ2-2, the full variable domain reads EAGVVQSPRYKIIEKKQPVAFWCNPISGHNTLYWYLQNLGQGPELLIRYENEEAVDDSQLPKDRFSAERLKGVDSTLKIQPAELGDSAVYLCASSTRVAGELFFGEGSRLTVL.

J is TRBJ1-2 and V is TRBV9, with 8 bases that match TRBD1. V lost 0 bases to trimming and J lost 6 bases; unmatched junction nucleotides: 4. The CDR3 length is 14 residues. Germline V gene sequence: CDR1 SGDLS, CDR2 YYNGEE. CDR3 residues: CASSVASGGDGYTF. In DNA, the CDR3 is TGTGCCAGCAGCGTAGCATCAGGGGGCGATGGCTACACCTTC.

The chain employs TRBV7-8 and TRBJ2-5; D is unresolved. The CDR3 spans 14 residues. From germline, CDR1 is SGHVS and CDR2 FQNEAQ. Trimming stripped 2 bases from V and 5 bases from J, with 12 bases between. The CDR3 loop reads CASSLSDSTETQYF. CDR3 DNA: TGTGCCAGCAGCTTAAGCGACTCCACGGAGACCCAGTACTTC.